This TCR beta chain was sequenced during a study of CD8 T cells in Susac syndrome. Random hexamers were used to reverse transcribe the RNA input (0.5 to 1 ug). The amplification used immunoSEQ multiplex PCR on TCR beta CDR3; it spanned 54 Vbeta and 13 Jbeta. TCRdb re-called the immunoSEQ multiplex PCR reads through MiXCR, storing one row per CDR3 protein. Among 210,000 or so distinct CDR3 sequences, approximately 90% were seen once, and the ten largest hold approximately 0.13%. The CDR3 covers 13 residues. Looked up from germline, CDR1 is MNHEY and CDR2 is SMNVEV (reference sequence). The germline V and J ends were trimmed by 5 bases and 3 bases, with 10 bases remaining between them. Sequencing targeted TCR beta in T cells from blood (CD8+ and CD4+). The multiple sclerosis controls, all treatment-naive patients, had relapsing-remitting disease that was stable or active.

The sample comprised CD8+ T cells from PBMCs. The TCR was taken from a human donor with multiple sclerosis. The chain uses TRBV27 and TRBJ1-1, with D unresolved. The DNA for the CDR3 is TGTGCCAGCAGTCTCTTACAGTACACTGAAGCTTTCTTT. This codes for CASSLLQYTEAFF.